The following is a T cell receptor (beta chain) sequence with its context. This sample was taken from a study of PD-L1 blockade in urothelial cancer. Study as a whole: Males with bladder-origin urothelial cancer made up about 85% of the roughly 29 patients. Reported median T cell count for blood samples was around 150,000. Blood analysis took place 3 weeks (second dose) and 6 weeks after treatment start.

The method was immunoSEQ multiplex PCR; TCRdb's version includes in-frame clones alone and lacks a portion of them. Among approximately 30,000 clones listed, around 86% were seen once. The V end was cut by 3 bases, the J end by 9 bases, with 15 bases between. The CDR3 length is 13 residues. This receptor was taken from a man aged 50 to 60 with urothelial cancer. V usage is TRBV23-1 and J usage is TRBJ2-7; tentative D call: TRBD2 (6 bases). TRBV23-1 is an open reading frame, and its role is uncertain. Sequencing was performed on PBMCs, taken around atezolizumab (anti-PD-L1) treatment. CDR3 in DNA: TGCGCCAGCAGTCACTCCGGGCGGGGTGGGCAGTACGTC. Translating it yields CASSHSGRGGQYV.